This T cell receptor (beta chain) was identified in a study of identical twins. TCRdb reanalysed the 5' RACE reads using MiXCR and keeps one entry per CDR3 protein. The profile shows a few hundred thousand distinct CDR3 sequences, around a tenth of them singletons. Notes on the study in general: Where out-of-frame alpha sequences were twin-shared, they showed excess low generation probability.

The length of the CDR3 is 14 residues. Germline V lookup: CDR1 SSHAT, CDR2 FNYEAQ (reference sequence). Only a few counts were recorded for this clonotype. Its antigen is undetermined. An end of the junction does not agree with germline; a read error may underlie this. The sample also formed part of further work on yellow fever vaccine responses in identical twins.

Material for sequencing was PBMCs. This TCR was recovered from a woman between 18 and 29 years old in good health. The chain recombines TRBV7-7 with TRBJ2-1; D tentatively fits TRBD1 or TRBD2 (5 bases each). The CDR3 is CASSLGTLSDEQFF. For the CDR3, the DNA is TGTGCTAGCAGCTTAGGGACCCTTTCCGATGAGCAGTTCTTC. Looking up the rest from reference TRBV7-7 and TRBJ2-1 gives the full variable domain: GAGVSQSPRYKVTKRGQDVTLRCDPISSHATLYWYQQALGQGPEFLTYFNYEAQPDKSGLPSDRFSAERPEGSISTLTIQRTEQRDSAMYRCASSLGTLSDEQFFGPGTRLTVL.